This TCR beta chain was documented in a study of OX40 agonist ivuxolimab in advanced cancers. Worth noting for this clone: The antigen is not known.

The repertoire was sequenced with immunoSEQ multiplex PCR; TCRdb's copy has only in-frame clones and lacks some. The repertoire has fewer than 20,000 clones, about 92% of them found once; the top ten carry less than 9%. Notes on the study in general: Circulating CD4+ and CD8+ T cells showed clonal expansion by week 6 at 0.1 to 3.0 mg/kg.

V dropped 0 bases and J dropped 1 base, with 7 bases sitting between them. The germline CDR1 and CDR2 sequences are WNHNN and SYGVQD (reference sequence). This CDR3 comprises 15 residues. The chain has TRBV10-1 and TRBJ2-1; D unclear. The clonotype originates from an adult with an advanced solid tumor such as melanoma, head and neck, liver or kidney cancer. Source: CD4+ or CD8+ T cells sorted from blood, taken in a trial of the OX40 agonist ivuxolimab. The CDR3 loop reads CASSESALSYNEQFF. CDR3 DNA: TGCGCCAGCAGTGAGTCGGCTTTATCCTACAATGAGCAGTTCTTC.